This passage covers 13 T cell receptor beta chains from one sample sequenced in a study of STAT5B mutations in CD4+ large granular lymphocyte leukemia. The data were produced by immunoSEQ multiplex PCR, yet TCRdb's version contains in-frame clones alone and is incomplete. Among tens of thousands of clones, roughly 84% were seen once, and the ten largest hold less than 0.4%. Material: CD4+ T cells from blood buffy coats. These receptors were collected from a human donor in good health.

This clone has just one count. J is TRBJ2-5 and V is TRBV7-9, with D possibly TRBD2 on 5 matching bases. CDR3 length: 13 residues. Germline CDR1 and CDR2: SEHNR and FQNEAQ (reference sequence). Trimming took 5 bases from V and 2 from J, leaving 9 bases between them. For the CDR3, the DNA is TGTGCCAGCAGCCCCCCGGGGCAAGAGACCCAGTACTTC. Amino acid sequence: CASSPPGQETQYF. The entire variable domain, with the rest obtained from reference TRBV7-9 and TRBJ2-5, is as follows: DTGVSQNPRHKITKRGQNVTFRCDPISEHNRLYWYRQTLGQGPEFLTYFQNEAQLEKSRLLSDRFSAERPKGSFSTLEIQRTEQGDSAMYLCASSPPGQETQYFGPGTRLLVL.

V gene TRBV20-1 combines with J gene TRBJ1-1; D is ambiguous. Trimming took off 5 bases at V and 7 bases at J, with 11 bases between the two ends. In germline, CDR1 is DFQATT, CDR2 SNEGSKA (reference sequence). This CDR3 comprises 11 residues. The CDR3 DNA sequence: TGCAGTGCTGTCACAGAGATTGAAGCTTTCTTT. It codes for CSAVTEIEAFF.

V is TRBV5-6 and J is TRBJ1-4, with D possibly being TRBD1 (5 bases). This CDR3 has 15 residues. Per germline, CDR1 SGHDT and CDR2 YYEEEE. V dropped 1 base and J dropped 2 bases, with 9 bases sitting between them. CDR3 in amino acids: CASSLRGETNEKLFF. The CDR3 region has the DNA TGTGCCAGCAGCTTGCGGGGGGAGACTAATGAAAAACTGTTTTTT.

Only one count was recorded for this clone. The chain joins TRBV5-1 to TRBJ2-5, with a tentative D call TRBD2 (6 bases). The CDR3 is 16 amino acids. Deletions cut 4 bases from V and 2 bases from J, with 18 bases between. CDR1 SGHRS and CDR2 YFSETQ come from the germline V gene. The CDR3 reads CASSLGSSAVQETQYF. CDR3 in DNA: TGCGCCAGCAGCCTGGGGTCTAGCGCGGTTCAAGAGACCCAGTACTTC.

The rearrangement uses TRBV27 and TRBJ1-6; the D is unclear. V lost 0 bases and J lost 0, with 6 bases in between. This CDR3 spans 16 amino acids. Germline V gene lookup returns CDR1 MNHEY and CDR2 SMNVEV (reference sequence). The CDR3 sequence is CASSLSTGSYNSPLHF. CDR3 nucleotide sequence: TGTGCCAGCAGTTTATCGACGGGCTCCTATAATTCACCCCTCCACTTT.

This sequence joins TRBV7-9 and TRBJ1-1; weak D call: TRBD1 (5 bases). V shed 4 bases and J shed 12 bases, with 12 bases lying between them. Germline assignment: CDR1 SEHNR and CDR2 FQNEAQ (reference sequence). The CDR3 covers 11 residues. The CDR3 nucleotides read TGTGCCAGCAGCTCCAGGGTCGGGACTTTCTTT. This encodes CASSSRVGTFF.

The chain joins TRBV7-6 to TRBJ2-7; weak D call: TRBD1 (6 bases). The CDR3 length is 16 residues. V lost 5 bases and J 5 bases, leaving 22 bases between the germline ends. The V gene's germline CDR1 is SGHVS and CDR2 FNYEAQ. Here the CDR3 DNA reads TGTGCCAGCAGCACCATGAAACAGGGTAGGGGAAACGAGCAGTACTTC. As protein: CASSTMKQGRGNEQYF.

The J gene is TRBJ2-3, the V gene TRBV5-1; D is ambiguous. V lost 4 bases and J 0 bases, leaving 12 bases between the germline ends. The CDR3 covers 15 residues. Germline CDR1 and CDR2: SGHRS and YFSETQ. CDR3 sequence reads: CASSRNRASTDTQYF. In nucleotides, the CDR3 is TGCGCCAGCAGCAGGAACCGGGCAAGCACAGATACGCAGTATTTT.

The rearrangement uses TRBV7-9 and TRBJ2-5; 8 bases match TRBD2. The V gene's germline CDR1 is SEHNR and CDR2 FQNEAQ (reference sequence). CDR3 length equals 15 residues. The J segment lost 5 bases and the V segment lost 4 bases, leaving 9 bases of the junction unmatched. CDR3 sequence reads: CASSSGLDYAETQYF. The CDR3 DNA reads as TGTGCCAGCAGCTCGGGACTAGACTATGCCGAGACCCAGTACTTC.

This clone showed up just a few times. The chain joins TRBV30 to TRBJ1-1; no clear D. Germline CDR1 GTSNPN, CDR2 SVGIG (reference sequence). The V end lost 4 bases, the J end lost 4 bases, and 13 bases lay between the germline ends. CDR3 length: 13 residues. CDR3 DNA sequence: TGTGCCTGGACCGCCGACGGAAGCACTGAAGCTTTCTTT. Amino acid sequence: CAWTADGSTEAFF.

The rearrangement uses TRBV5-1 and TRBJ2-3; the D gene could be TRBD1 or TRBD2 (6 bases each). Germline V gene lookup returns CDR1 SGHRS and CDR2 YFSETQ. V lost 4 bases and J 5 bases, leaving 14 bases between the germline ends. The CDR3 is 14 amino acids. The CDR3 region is CASSRGGPGDTQYF. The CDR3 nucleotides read TGCGCCAGCAGCAGAGGGGGGCCGGGAGATACGCAGTATTTT.

The CDR3 loop is CAITGGSEQFF. CDR3 sequence (DNA): TGTGCCATCACAGGGGGGTCTGAGCAGTTCTTC. The chain uses TRBV10-3 and TRBJ2-1, with D perhaps TRBD1 (7 bases). In germline, CDR1 is ENHRY, CDR2 SYGVKD. This CDR3 contains 11 residues. Deletions cut 7 bases from V and 9 bases from J, with 10 bases between.

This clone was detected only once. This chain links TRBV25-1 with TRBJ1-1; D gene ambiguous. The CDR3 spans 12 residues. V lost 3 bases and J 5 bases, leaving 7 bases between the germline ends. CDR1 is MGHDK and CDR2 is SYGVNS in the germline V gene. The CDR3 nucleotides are TGTGCCAGCAGTGATAGGAGGACTGAAGCTTTCTTT. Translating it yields CASSDRRTEAFF.